Listed below are T cell receptor beta chains from one sample, sequenced in a study of T cell repertoires in cytomegalovirus infection. Their antigens remain unidentified. TCRdb analysed the reads with MiXCR anew, one entry per CDR3 protein. The sample shows under 120,000 distinct CDR3 sequences, under 45% of them seen only once. The starting material was CD8+ T cells from cultured PBMCs, obtained from culture after CMV antigen stimulation. The source is a human donor in good health (CMV status not recorded). Some clones in this sample may be carry-over from other donors' samples. Both conserved end residues are part of each CDR3. D genes are given only for firm matches. The size field is filled for only some rows; it gives once, few, many or a size class.

j_gene	d_gene	v_gene	abundance	CDR3aa	CDR3nt
TRBJ2-1	TRBD1	TRBV15	few	CATSDRDRGTYNEQFF	TGTGCCACCAGCGACAGGGACAGGGGGACCTACAATGAGCAGTTCTTC
TRBJ2-3	TRBD2	TRBV7-3	few	CASSSAGGTDTQYF	TGTGCCAGCAGCTCCGCGGGGGGCACAGATACGCAGTATTTT
TRBJ2-7	NA	TRBV5-4	NA	CASSLMADEQYF	TGTGCCAGCAGCTTGATGGCGGACGAGCAGTACTTC
TRBJ2-7	NA	TRBV29-1	NA	CSVEDTGNYEQYF	TGCAGCGTTGAAGATACCGGGAACTACGAGCAGTACTTC
TRBJ1-5	NA	TRBV19	few	CATKSQGSINQPQHF	TGTGCCACTAAATCCCAGGGTAGTATCAATCAGCCCCAGCATTTT
TRBJ2-6	NA	TRBV27	few	CASTLFWASGANVLTF	TGTGCCAGCACCTTATTCTGGGCTTCTGGGGCCAACGTCCTGACTTTC
TRBJ2-2	NA	TRBV4-2	few	CASSQGEGELFF	TGTGCCAGCAGCCAAGGCGAGGGGGAGCTGTTTTTT
TRBJ2-7	NA	TRBV28	few	CASSSQSYEQYF	TGTGCCAGCAGTTCACAGTCCTACGAGCAGTACTTC
TRBJ2-5	NA	TRBV5-6	NA	CASSLKWGETQYF	TGTGCCAGCAGCTTGAAGTGGGGAGAGACCCAGTACTTC
TRBJ1-5	NA	TRBV19	few	CASSIWGFNQPQHF	TGTGCCAGTAGTATTTGGGGATTCAATCAGCCCCAGCATTTT
TRBJ2-1	NA	TRBV4-1	NA	CASRFRDTGFDEQFF	TGCGCCAGCAGGTTTAGGGATACAGGGTTCGATGAGCAGTTCTTC
TRBJ2-5	TRBD2	TRBV4-1	few	CASSQDPSGGAWETQYF	TGCGCCAGCAGCCAAGATCCGAGCGGGGGGGCATGGGAGACCCAGTACTTC
TRBJ2-1	TRBD2	TRBV29-1	few	CSPVASGGSSYNEQFF	TGCAGCCCTGTGGCTAGCGGGGGTTCGTCCTACAATGAGCAGTTCTTC
TRBJ1-6	NA	TRBV7-9	few	CASSHLVGSPLHF	TGTGCCAGCAGCCACCTGGTTGGGTCACCCCTCCACTTT
TRBJ1-5	NA	TRBV2	NA	CASSEALPGRGPQHF	TGTGCCAGCAGTGAAGCGCTTCCGGGTCGCGGGCCCCAGCATTTT
TRBJ2-5	NA	TRBV12-3/TRBV12-4	NA	CASRGTLTETQYF	TGTGCCAGCAGGGGAACCCTTACCGAGACCCAGTACTTC
TRBJ2-1	NA	TRBV19	many	CASSIRLGGDYNEQFF	TGTGCCAGTAGTATAAGATTGGGGGGCGATTACAATGAGCAGTTCTTC
TRBJ1-1	NA	TRBV12-3/TRBV12-4	few	CASSYWGMNTEAFF	TGTGCCAGCAGTTATTGGGGAATGAACACTGAAGCTTTCTTT
TRBJ2-1	TRBD2	TRBV11-1	NA	CASSSLGGGTFHNEQFF	TGTGCCAGCAGCTCGTTAGGCGGGGGGACTTTTCACAATGAGCAGTTCTTC
TRBJ2-1	NA	TRBV27	few	CASRIDGWSSYNEQFF	TGTGCCAGCAGGATCGACGGGTGGAGCTCCTACAATGAGCAGTTCTTC
TRBJ2-7	NA	TRBV6-5	NA	CASSPSVSSYEQYF	TGTGCCAGCAGTCCTAGCGTTAGCTCCTACGAGCAGTACTTC
TRBJ1-2	NA	TRBV27	NA	CASSSNNYYGYTF	TGTGCCAGCAGTTCGAACAACTACTATGGCTACACCTTC
TRBJ2-3	NA	TRBV6-1	once	CASSDQVSVTDTQYF	TGTGCCAGCAGTGATCAAGTGTCTGTTACAGATACGCAGTATTTT
TRBJ1-2	TRBD1	TRBV7-8	few	CASSLYPGTGSHGYTF	TGTGCCAGCAGCTTATACCCCGGGACAGGGTCTCATGGCTACACCTTC
TRBJ2-2	TRBD2	TRBV19	NA	CASSTPPSGGAGELFF	TGTGCCAGTAGTACCCCCCCCAGCGGGGGGGCCGGGGAGCTGTTTTTT
TRBJ2-1	NA	TRBV7-2	few	CASSSQGWGGPYNEQFF	TGTGCCAGCAGCTCCCAGGGTTGGGGGGGCCCCTACAATGAGCAGTTCTTC
TRBJ1-5	NA	TRBV19	few	CASSPGTRGRNQPQHF	TGTGCCAGTAGTCCCGGGACTCGAGGGCGCAATCAGCCCCAGCATTTT
TRBJ1-1	NA	TRBV7-9	few	CASSERSGMNTEAFF	TGTGCCAGCAGCGAAAGGTCCGGGATGAACACTGAAGCTTTCTTT
TRBJ1-1	NA	TRBV27	few	CASSSNMNTEAFF	TGTGCCAGCAGTTCGAATATGAACACTGAAGCTTTCTTT
TRBJ1-1	NA	TRBV27	few	CASSATGANGVTEAFF	TGTGCCAGCAGCGCTACGGGGGCGAACGGAGTCACTGAAGCTTTCTTT
TRBJ2-1	NA	TRBV12-3/TRBV12-4	few	CASSLGGIEQFF	TGTGCCAGCAGTTTGGGTGGGATTGAGCAGTTCTTC
TRBJ1-2	TRBD1	TRBV6-1	NA	CASKTQGAAYGYTF	TGTGCCAGCAAAACACAGGGGGCGGCGTATGGCTACACCTTC
TRBJ2-1	TRBD1	TRBV7-6	NA	CASSPSTGGSYNEQFF	TGTGCCAGCAGCCCATCTACAGGGGGCTCCTACAATGAGCAGTTCTTC
TRBJ1-1	NA	TRBV19	once	CASSVLMNTEAFF	TGTGCCAGTAGTGTACTCATGAACACTGAAGCTTTCTTT
TRBJ2-7	TRBD2	TRBV5-4	NA	CASSNPGGGTYEQYF	TGTGCCAGCAGCAACCCGGGGGGGGGGACCTACGAGCAGTACTTC
TRBJ2-3	TRBD2	TRBV12-3/TRBV12-4	few	CASSRLASTDTQYF	TGTGCCAGCAGTCGACTAGCGAGTACAGATACGCAGTATTTT
TRBJ1-1	TRBD1	TRBV12-3/TRBV12-4	few	CASIDRGPHTEAFF	TGTGCCAGCATTGACAGGGGGCCCCACACTGAAGCTTTCTTT
TRBJ2-5	NA	TRBV12-3/TRBV12-4	NA	CASRPAGFRETQYF	TGTGCCAGCAGGCCCGCAGGGTTCAGAGAGACCCAGTACTTC